The clone carrying this T cell receptor beta chain was recorded a few times. The germline V gene has CDR1 SGHKS and CDR2 YYEKEE (reference sequence). V lost 4 bases to trimming and J lost 3 bases, with 11 bases between them. The CDR3 has 13 amino acids. TCRdb keeps only in-frame clones here, not all; method: immunoSEQ multiplex PCR. The sample lists about 64,000 clones; around 86% were seen once. The entry originates in a study of glioma-infiltrating T cells after dendritic cell vaccination. The wider study: Autologous tumor lysate was loaded overnight onto monocyte-derived dendritic cells grown less than 8 days with IL-4 and GM-CSF.

The sample here was blood, taken before dendritic cell vaccination. V gene TRBV5-5 combines with J gene TRBJ2-7; D possibly corresponds to TRBD1 (5 bases). This TCR was sampled from a human donor with glioblastoma. CDR3 amino acids: CASSPDSHYEQYF. Written as DNA, the CDR3 is TGTGCCAGCAGCCCCGACAGTCACTACGAGCAGTACTTC.